One sample yielded the 28 T cell receptor beta chains listed below, sequenced in a study of shared clonotypes between healthy human individuals. Assay used: immunoSEQ multiplex PCR; TCRdb lists only in-frame clones, some missing. This table holds millions of clones, 90% to 95% found once. The sample taken for sequencing was naive CD4+ T cells sorted from blood. Stated subset: CD45RA+ positively selected. All receptors come from a man aged 18 to 29 in good health.

Only one count was recorded for this clone. The V and J genes are TRBV10-3 and TRBJ1-6; the D is unclear. The CDR3 contains 16 residues. V lost 2 bases and J lost 10, with 18 bases in between. Looked up from germline, CDR1 is ENHRY and CDR2 is SYGVKD. The CDR3, as DNA: TGTGCCATCAGTGAGAACCCTCCCCTCCTGTCCTCACCCCTCCACTTT. Protein product: CAISENPPLLSSPLHF.

The rearrangement links TRBV5-4 to TRBJ1-4; D gene uncertain. The V gene's germline CDR1 is SGHNT and CDR2 YYREEE (reference sequence). The CDR3 is made up of 13 amino acids. V was clipped by 4 bases and J by 3 bases, with 7 bases between them. The CDR3 nucleotides are TGTGCCAGCAGCCCCAGCGCTAATGAAAAACTGTTTTTT. This translates into CASSPSANEKLFF.

V is TRBV6-6 and J is TRBJ1-4; 10 bases are a match to TRBD1. The CDR3 consists of 14 residues. The germline CDR1 and CDR2 sequences are MNHNY and SVGAGI (reference sequence). Trimming at V came to 2 bases and at J to 10 bases, leaving 4 bases not matched to a gene. The CDR3 DNA sequence: TGTGCCAGCAGTTACGAGACAGGGGGCGGAAAACTGTTTTTT. Translated: CASSYETGGGKLFF.

The genes are TRBV7-6 and TRBJ2-1; 12 bases line up with TRBD2. This CDR3 has 14 amino acids. V gave up 0 bases and J gave up 9 bases; unmatched junction bases: 0. The germline V gene has CDR1 SGHVS and CDR2 FNYEAQ. The CDR3 DNA is TGTGCCAGCAGCTTAGCGACTAGCGGGAGTGAGCAGTTCTTC. It translates to CASSLATSGSEQFF.

In the case of this clone: The same CDR3 can be traced to other DNA sequences in this sample. The J gene is TRBJ1-6, the V gene TRBV6-1; D is uncertain. CDR3 length equals 12 residues. Trimming removed 3 bases from V and 7 bases from J, with 4 bases in between. Germline V gives CDR1 MNHNS, CDR2 SASEGT. The chain's CDR3 is CASSERNSPLHF. CDR3 in DNA: TGTGCCAGCAGTGAGAGGAATTCACCCCTCCACTTT.

This chain links TRBV5-1 with TRBJ2-7; D remains ambiguous. The V and J ends lost 0 bases and 9 bases respectively, with 16 bases between them. This CDR3 region has 14 residues. Germline CDR1 SGHRS, CDR2 YFSETQ. In DNA, the CDR3 is TGCGCCAGCAGCTTGGGTGAAGGGTCGGCGTGGCAGTACTTC. Translation: CASSLGEGSAWQYF.

The chain carries TRBV28 and TRBJ2-7; D ambiguous. The CDR3 spans 11 residues. Trimming cost V 3 bases and J 6 bases, with 6 bases left between them. From germline, CDR1 is MDHEN and CDR2 SYDVKM. CDR3 protein: CASSLQVEQYF. The CDR3 bases are TGTGCCAGCAGTTTGCAGGTCGAGCAGTACTTC. Full variable domain (remainder filled in from reference TRBV28 and TRBJ2-7): DVKVTQSSRYLVKRTGEKVFLECVQDMDHENMFWYRQDPGLGLRLIYFSYDVKMKEKGDIPEGYSVSREKKERFSLILESASTNQTSMYLCASSLQVEQYFGPGTRLTVT.

J is TRBJ1-4 and V is TRBV11-2, with D unresolved. Trimming removed 4 bases at V and 2 bases at J, with 17 bases between. CDR1 is SGHAT and CDR2 is FQNNGV in the germline V gene. The CDR3 is 17 residues long. The CDR3 is CASSSDVGKSTNEKLFF. The CDR3 nucleotides read TGTGCCAGCAGCTCGGACGTGGGAAAGAGCACTAATGAAAAACTGTTTTTT. Full variable domain (missing parts from reference TRBV11-2 and TRBJ1-4): EAGVAQSPRYKIIEKRQSVAFWCNPISGHATLYWYQQILGQGPKLLIQFQNNGVVDDSQLPKDRFSAERLKGVDSTLKIQPAKLEDSAVYLCASSSDVGKSTNEKLFFGSGTQLSVL.

This clone was counted a single time. The chain has TRBV10-3 and TRBJ2-7; D is perhaps TRBD1 or TRBD2 (6 bases each). This CDR3 has 15 residues. CDR1 is ENHRY and CDR2 is SYGVKD in the germline V gene. Trimming left V 5 bases short and J 2 bases short, with 16 bases between. The CDR3 region has the DNA TGTGCCATCAGTCCGACGGGGGCCCTGCCCTACGAGCAGTACTTC. Amino acid sequence: CAISPTGALPYEQYF.

The chain recombines TRBV10-1 with TRBJ1-2; D is unclear. The CDR3 covers 13 residues. The germline gives CDR1 WNHNN, CDR2 SYGVQD (reference sequence). The germline V and J ends were trimmed by 3 bases and 4 bases, with 9 bases remaining between them. The DNA of the CDR3 is TGCGCCAGCAGTGACAACGACGGCTATGGCTACACCTTC. This sequence encodes CASSDNDGYGYTF.

This clone was recorded only once. A much larger clone differs by one base, so this may be a read error. The chain employs TRBV19 and TRBJ2-7, with a weak D call TRBD2 (5 bases). The CDR3 sequence is 11 residues long. Germline CDR1 reads LNHDA; CDR2 reads SQIVND (reference sequence). As DNA, the CDR3 is TGTGCCAGTAGTCCGGGGTACGAGCAGCACTTC. Its protein is CASSPGYEQHF.

Note on this clone: Other DNA sequences in this sample translate to the same CDR3. The J gene is TRBJ1-3, the V gene TRBV9, with unresolved D. The CDR3 is 15 residues long. Germline CDR1 reads SGDLS; CDR2 reads YYNGEE. Trimming left V 0 bases short and J 1 base short, with 8 bases between. In nucleotides, the CDR3 is TGTGCCAGCAGCGTAGGCGGAACTTCTGGAAACACCATATATTTT. It is translated as CASSVGGTSGNTIYF.

The chain combines TRBV7-6 with TRBJ2-2, with D perhaps TRBD1 (5 bases). The CDR3 spans 18 residues. Trimming removed 1 base from V and 4 bases from J, with 19 bases in between. Germline CDR1 reads SGHVS; CDR2 reads FNYEAQ. CDR3 coding DNA: TGTGCCAGCAGCTTAGGGGCGAGACAGTTTTTGCCCACCGGGGAGCTGTTTTTT. As protein: CASSLGARQFLPTGELFF.

This chain joins TRBV7-8 and TRBJ1-6, with D unclear. CDR1 SGHVS and CDR2 FQNEAQ come from the germline V gene. This CDR3 has 14 amino acids. V lost 3 bases to trimming and J lost 8 bases, with 11 bases between them. The CDR3: CASSLKGPDSPLHF. The CDR3, as DNA: TGTGCCAGCAGCTTGAAGGGTCCGGATTCACCCCTCCACTTT.

The rearrangement joins TRBV5-4 to TRBJ2-3; 9 bases align to TRBD2. CDR3 size: 16 residues. CDR1 is SGHNT, CDR2 YYREEE, per germline (reference sequence). The ends lost 0 bases at V and 3 bases at J; junction bases unmatched: 5. In nucleotides, the CDR3 is TGTGCCAGCAGCTTGGTTGCGGGAGGGATAACAGATACGCAGTATTTT. This translates into CASSLVAGGITDTQYF.

V is TRBV14 and J is TRBJ2-3; the match to TRBD2 covers 9 bases. Trimming took 0 bases from V and 0 from J; bases not matched to a gene: 13. CDR1 is SGHDN, CDR2 FVKESK, per germline. The CDR3 is 20 residues long. The CDR3 nucleotides are TGTGCCAGCAGCCAAGATGTCGCACTAGCGGGTATAATTAGCACAGATACGCAGTATTTT. Amino acids: CASSQDVALAGIISTDTQYF.

The chain combines TRBV7-2 with TRBJ2-5, with D possibly being TRBD1 (5 bases). This CDR3 is 13 amino acids long. Trimming stripped 5 bases from V and 3 bases from J, with 10 bases between. The germline V gene encodes CDR1 SGHTA and CDR2 FQGNSA. CDR3 bases: TGTGCCAGCAGCCCCCGACAGAAAGAGACCCAGTACTTC. This encodes CASSPRQKETQYF.

Worth noting for this clone: Compared with germline, one end of the junction differs, possibly owing to a read error. This chain links TRBV7-7 with TRBJ2-7; 9 positions agree with TRBD1. Germline V gene lookup returns CDR1 SSHAT and CDR2 FNYEAQ (reference sequence). There are 15 residues in the CDR3. CDR3: CASSADRGDSYEQYF. CDR3 in DNA: TGTGCTAGCAGCGCGGACAGGGGAGATTCCTACGAGCAGTACTTC.

Only one count was recorded for this clone. V usage is TRBV7-2 and J usage is TRBJ2-1; the D call may be TRBD1 or TRBD2 (5 bases each). This CDR3 spans 15 amino acids. The ends were cut back, 2 bases at V and 9 bases at J, with 17 bases in the middle. Germline assignment: CDR1 SGHTA and CDR2 FQGNSA. The CDR3 region is CASSLMGPNPGEQFF. Here the CDR3 DNA reads TGTGCCAGCAGCTTAATGGGACCTAACCCCGGTGAGCAGTTCTTC.

This chain joins TRBV2 and TRBJ1-2, with TRBD1 identical over 7 bases. With 8 bases clipped from V and 8 bases from J, the junction kept 11 bases outside the gene matches. In germline, CDR1 is SNHLY, CDR2 FYNNEI. The CDR3 is made up of 13 amino acids. The chain's CDR3 is CASSEAPGGGYTF. In DNA form, the CDR3 reads TGTGCCAGCTCAGAGGCCCCAGGGGGAGGCTACACCTTC.

This clone was detected only once. One junction end does not reproduce the germline sequence, and a read error may be involved. The CDR3 region is CASSLDGGPGLRTQYF. Here the CDR3 DNA reads TGTGCTAGCAGCTTAGATGGGGGGCCCGGCTTAAGAACCCAGTACTTC. The chain employs TRBV7-7 and TRBJ2-5; perhaps D is TRBD1 or TRBD2 (6 bases each). This CDR3 is 16 amino acids long. The germline CDR1 and CDR2 sequences are SSHAT and FNYEAQ (reference sequence).

This sequence joins TRBV30 and TRBJ2-4; D ambiguous. Germline V lookup: CDR1 GTSNPN, CDR2 SVGIG (reference sequence). V dropped 2 bases and J dropped 3 bases, with 17 bases sitting between them. This CDR3 is built from 16 residues. CDR3 nucleotides: TGTGCCTGGAGTTCAGAAGGTTTTTTTGACAAAAACATTCAGTACTTC. Protein product: CAWSSEGFFDKNIQYF.

This rearrangement joins TRBV12-2 to TRBJ2-2; TRBD1, the table's D call, lacks a check against the DNA. TRBV12-2 constitutes a pseudogene. The CDR3 has 20 residues. In DNA form, the CDR3 reads TGTGCAAGTCGCTTAGACCCGGAGAGGTGGGGACAGAAGGAAACCGGGGAGCTGTTTTTT. Its translation: CASRLDPERWGQKETGELFF.

This chain joins TRBV7-9 and TRBJ1-2, with unresolved D. The germline V gene encodes CDR1 SEHNR and CDR2 FQNEAQ (reference sequence). CDR3 length equals 15 residues. V was cut by 3 bases and J by 1 base, with 12 bases left in between. CDR3 in amino acids: CASSFTGKINYGYTF. Here the CDR3 DNA reads TGTGCCAGCAGCTTTACGGGGAAGATTAACTATGGCTACACCTTC. The whole variable domain, remainder taken from reference TRBV7-9 and TRBJ1-2, is DTGVSQNPRHKITKRGQNVTFRCDPISEHNRLYWYRQTLGQGPEFLTYFQNEAQLEKSRLLSDRFSAERPKGSFSTLEIQRTEQGDSAMYLCASSFTGKINYGYTFGSGTRLTVV.

J is TRBJ2-5 and V is TRBV6-8; 16 bases align to TRBD2. CDR3 size: 17 residues. With V trimmed by 5 bases and J by 5 bases, 8 bases remained unmatched. Per germline, CDR1 MNHGY and CDR2 SAAAGT. The CDR3 DNA follows: TGTGCCAGCAGTGGGACTAGCGGGAGGGCCTCGGGGGAGACCCAGTACTTC. Translated, it gives CASSGTSGRASGETQYF.

The chain links TRBV28 to TRBJ2-7; perhaps TRBD1 as D (5 bases). Per germline, CDR1 MDHEN and CDR2 SYDVKM. The CDR3 covers 15 residues. The V gene lost 5 bases and the J gene lost 1 base, with 15 bases spanning the gap. The CDR3 DNA follows: TGTGCCAGCAGTCCTCAGGGAAAGGGGTCCTACGAGCAGTACTTC. Its protein product is CASSPQGKGSYEQYF.

The chain combines TRBV18 with TRBJ2-2; weak D call: TRBD1 (5 bases). The germline gives CDR1 KGHSH, CDR2 LQKENI. The CDR3 length is 14 residues. Trimming stripped 0 bases from V and 3 bases from J, with 5 bases between. CDR3 region: CASSPPTDTGELFF. As DNA, the CDR3 is TGTGCCAGCTCACCACCGACAGACACCGGGGAGCTGTTTTTT.

This chain joins TRBV27 and TRBJ1-1; TRBD1 matches 7 bases. The CDR3 totals 11 residues. CDR1 is MNHEY, CDR2 SMNVEV, per germline (reference sequence). J was trimmed by 9 bases and V by 6 bases; bases with no gene match: 4. Here the CDR3 DNA reads TGTGCCAGCAGGTCACAGGGGCAAGCTTTCTTT. Amino acids: CASRSQGQAFF.